The next 7 T cell receptor beta chains were all read from a single sample in a study of regulatory dendritic cells for organ transplantation. Assay used: immunoSEQ multiplex PCR; TCRdb lists only in-frame clones, some missing. Here the sample spans 25,000 to 30,000 clones, approximately 79% being singletons. The sample taken for sequencing was memory CD4+ T cells from blood. Subset meaning: CD45RO+ memory T cells. The receptors stem from a human donor in good health.

The rearrangement links TRBV18 to TRBJ2-5; 9 bases map to TRBD1. The V gene's germline CDR1 is KGHSH and CDR2 LQKENI. V lost 3 bases to trimming and J lost 4 bases; unmatched junction nucleotides: 12. The CDR3 length is 17 residues. For the CDR3, the DNA is TGTGCCAGCTCACCCCCAAGAAGGGACAGGGCATCAGAGACCCAGTACTTC. Translating gives CASSPPRRDRASETQYF.

This clone was observed a handful of times. The chain is built from TRBV10-1 and TRBJ2-3, with TRBD2 matching over 13 bases. The germline V gene has CDR1 WNHNN and CDR2 SYGVQD (reference sequence). J gave up 2 bases and V 3 bases, and 5 bases lay outside the gene matches. CDR3 length: 17 residues. CDR3 region: CASSDPGTSGATDTQYF. In nucleotides, the CDR3 is TGCGCCAGCAGTGACCCCGGGACTAGCGGGGCCACAGATACGCAGTATTTT.

The chain is built from TRBV2 and TRBJ1-2; D call uncertain. Germline values: CDR1 SNHLY, CDR2 FYNNEI. The CDR3 contains 13 residues. The ends were cut back, 0 bases at V and 4 bases at J, with 6 bases in the middle. CDR3 protein: CASSEANGYGYTF. The CDR3, as DNA: TGTGCCAGCAGTGAAGCGAATGGCTATGGCTACACCTTC.

This clone was picked up one time. The V call is TRBV4-3, the J call TRBJ2-1; a weak D match, TRBD2 (6 bases). The germline V gene has CDR1 LGHNA and CDR2 YSLEER. This CDR3 is 16 amino acids long. V was clipped by 1 base and J by 2 bases, with 12 bases between them. The CDR3 sequence is CASSQVGGATYNEQFF. As DNA, the CDR3 is TGCGCCAGCAGCCAAGTCGGAGGGGCTACCTACAATGAGCAGTTCTTC.

This clone was found a few times. V and J are TRBV5-1 and TRBJ2-3, with a weak D call TRBD2 (5 bases). Looked up from germline, CDR1 is SGHRS and CDR2 is YFSETQ. This CDR3 has 14 residues. The V gene lost 0 bases and the J gene lost 0 bases, with 5 bases spanning the gap. The CDR3 region has the DNA TGCGCCAGCAGCTTGGGGACTAGCACAGATACGCAGTATTTT. It yields the protein CASSLGTSTDTQYF.

The sample holds one count of this clone. J is TRBJ2-7 and V is TRBV9; TRBD1 matches at 7 bases. V was clipped by 0 bases and J by 0 bases; unmatched bases: 12. The CDR3 covers 18 residues. Germline CDR1 and CDR2: SGDLS and YYNGEE. CDR3 residues: CASSVEPSGQHSSYEQYF. In DNA, the CDR3 is TGTGCCAGCAGCGTAGAACCCTCGGGACAGCACAGCTCCTACGAGCAGTACTTC.

The chain links TRBV6-5 to TRBJ2-5; TRBD1 matches 7 bases. The trim removed 5 bases at V and 10 bases at J, leaving 10 bases unmatched. Germline V lookup: CDR1 MNHEY, CDR2 SVGAGI. The CDR3 loop spans 13 amino acids. CDR3 sequence reads: CASSAPQGLGQYF. The CDR3 region has the DNA TGTGCCAGCAGTGCTCCACAGGGGCTCGGCCAGTACTTC.